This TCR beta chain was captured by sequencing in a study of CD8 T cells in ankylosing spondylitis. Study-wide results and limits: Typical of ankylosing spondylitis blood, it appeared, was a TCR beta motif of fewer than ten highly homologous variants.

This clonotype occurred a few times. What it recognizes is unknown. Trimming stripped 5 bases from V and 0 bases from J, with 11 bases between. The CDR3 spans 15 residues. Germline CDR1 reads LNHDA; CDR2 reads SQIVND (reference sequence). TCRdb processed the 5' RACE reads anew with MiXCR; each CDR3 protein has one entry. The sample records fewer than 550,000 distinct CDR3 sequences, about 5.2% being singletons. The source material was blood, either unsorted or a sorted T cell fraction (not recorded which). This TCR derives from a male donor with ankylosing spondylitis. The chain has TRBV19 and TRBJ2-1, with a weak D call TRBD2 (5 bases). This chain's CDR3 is CASSSQRNSYNEQFF. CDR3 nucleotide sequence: TGTGCCAGTAGTTCCCAGCGGAACTCCTACAATGAGCAGTTCTTC.